The rows below give T cell receptor beta chains drawn from one sample of a study of naive and memory T cell subsets. TCRdb ran MiXCR on the UMI-ligation and nested PCR reads and lists one entry per CDR3 protein. The sample holds around 90,000 distinct CDR3 sequences, roughly 7% seen once. The sample was central memory CD4+ T cells from blood. The source is a human donor in good health. CDR3s include the opening cysteine and the closing phenylalanine or tryptophan. Fields, in order: J gene, D gene, clone size, V gene, CDR3 protein, CDR3 DNA. A D gene is named only where the DNA matches it firmly. Not every row has a clone size; where given, it reads once, few, many or a size class.

>TRBJ2-2|NA|few|TRBV12-3/TRBV12-4
CASSLAGPGELFF
TGTGCCAGCAGTTTAGCGGGGCCCGGGGAGCTGTTTTTT
>TRBJ2-5|TRBD2|NA|TRBV7-2
CASSYPLGGARETQYF
TGTGCCAGCAGCTACCCCCTCGGGGGGGCAAGGGAGACCCAGTACTTC
>TRBJ2-3|NA|many|TRBV5-1
CASSPFQADTQYF
TGCGCCAGCAGCCCGTTTCAGGCAGATACGCAGTATTTT
>TRBJ2-3|TRBD2|NA|TRBV5-4
CASSLAPSGGAADTQYF
TGTGCCAGCAGCTTAGCCCCCTCCGGGGGGGCCGCAGATACGCAGTATTTT
>TRBJ2-3|NA|NA|TRBV12-3/TRBV12-4
CASRFTTGTDTQYF
TGTGCCAGCCGGTTTACTACGGGCACAGATACGCAGTATTTT
>TRBJ1-3|NA|many|TRBV29-1
CSANTISGNTIYF
TGCAGCGCAAACACCATCTCTGGAAACACCATATATTTT
>TRBJ2-3|TRBD2|few|TRBV7-9
CASSLLLAGGIPYF
TGTGCCAGCAGCTTACTGCTAGCGGGGGGCATTCCGTATTTT
>TRBJ2-5|TRBD2|NA|TRBV5-1
CASSPQKTSGSGETQYF
TGCGCCAGCAGCCCACAAAAGACTAGCGGGAGCGGGGAGACCCAGTACTTC
>TRBJ1-1|NA|many|TRBV20-1
CSAQNGPPGAFF
TGCAGTGCTCAAAACGGGCCCCCCGGCGCTTTCTTT
>TRBJ1-2|NA|many|TRBV6-2/TRBV6-3
CASTKTGTNYGYTF
TGTGCCAGCACCAAAACAGGGACTAACTATGGCTACACCTTC
>TRBJ2-2|NA|NA|TRBV2
CASSEGSGELFF
TGTGCCAGCAGTGAAGGGTCCGGGGAGCTGTTTTTT
>TRBJ1-5|NA|few|TRBV16
CASSQSKGQGVNQPQHF
TGTGCCAGCAGCCAATCGAAGGGCCAGGGAGTCAATCAGCCCCAGCATTTT
>TRBJ2-3|NA|many|TRBV7-8
CASSSVGLAGDTQYF
TGTGCCAGCAGCTCCGTGGGGCTAGCTGGGGATACGCAGTATTTT
>TRBJ2-5|TRBD2|many|TRBV20-1
CSALLAGGPQETQYF
TGCAGTGCCCTACTAGCGGGGGGGCCCCAAGAGACCCAGTACTTC
>TRBJ2-1|TRBD2|many|TRBV12-3/TRBV12-4
CASSSLGGAGYNEQFF
TGTGCCAGCAGCTCCCTCGGGGGGGCGGGATACAATGAGCAGTTCTTC
>TRBJ1-2|NA|NA|TRBV6-2/TRBV6-3
CASSYQAWGPTGGYTF
TGTGCCAGCAGTTATCAAGCCTGGGGCCCCACTGGGGGCTACACCTTC
>TRBJ2-7|NA|few|TRBV12-3/TRBV12-4
CASSLVGDGTYEQYF
TGTGCCAGCAGTTTAGTCGGCGACGGAACCTACGAGCAGTACTTC
>TRBJ2-7|NA|NA|TRBV6-2/TRBV6-3
CASSFDRFSYEQYF
TGTGCCAGCAGTTTCGACAGGTTCTCCTACGAGCAGTACTTC
>TRBJ2-1|NA|few|TRBV12-3/TRBV12-4
CASRQTDEQFF
TGTGCCAGCCGACAGACAGATGAGCAGTTCTTC
>TRBJ2-2|NA|few|TRBV7-9
CATRPAGGELFF
TGTGCCACCCGCCCTGCTGGGGGGGAGCTGTTTTTT
>TRBJ2-6|NA|many|TRBV5-6
CASTRDRAGANVLTF
TGTGCCAGCACCCGGGATCGGGCTGGGGCCAACGTCCTGACTTTC
>TRBJ2-1|NA|NA|TRBV19
CASSYGRDNEQFF
TGTGCCAGTAGCTACGGACGGGACAATGAGCAGTTCTTC
>TRBJ2-1|TRBD2|many|TRBV5-1
CASKPGAGTNEQFF
TGCGCCAGCAAGCCGGGAGCGGGGACGAATGAGCAGTTCTTC
>TRBJ2-1|NA|many|TRBV29-1
CSVGGNHKQFF
TGCAGCGTTGGGGGCAACCATAAGCAGTTCTTC
>TRBJ1-1|NA|many|TRBV12-3/TRBV12-4
CASSLQKNTEAFF
TGTGCCAGCAGTTTACAGAAGAACACTGAAGCTTTCTTT
>TRBJ1-5|NA|NA|TRBV28
CASSFPGLGSNQPQHF
TGTGCCAGCAGTTTTCCCGGACTGGGTAGCAATCAGCCCCAGCATTTT
>TRBJ1-3|NA|NA|TRBV6-2/TRBV6-3
CASSRPGRGNTIYF
TGTGCCAGCAGTCGTCCAGGAAGAGGAAACACCATATATTTT
>TRBJ1-1|TRBD1|many|TRBV12-3/TRBV12-4
CASSHRQGNTEAFF
TGTGCCAGCAGCCATCGACAGGGGAACACTGAAGCTTTCTTT
>TRBJ1-1|NA|few|TRBV5-1
CASSLGTLRLNTEAFF
TGCGCCAGCAGCTTGGGGACACTCCGGTTGAACACTGAAGCTTTCTTT
>TRBJ1-5|NA|many|TRBV12-3/TRBV12-4
CASSLEGLSNQPQHF
TGTGCCAGCAGTTTAGAGGGGCTCAGCAATCAGCCCCAGCATTTT
>TRBJ2-5|NA|NA|TRBV10-3
CAISGYGSQETQYF
TGTGCCATCAGTGGTTACGGGAGCCAAGAGACCCAGTACTTC
>TRBJ2-7|NA|few|TRBV18
CASSPGTGRNEQYF
TGTGCCAGCTCACCCGGGACGGGACGGAACGAGCAGTACTTC
>TRBJ2-7|TRBD1|few|TRBV20-1
CSGRQGTSSYEQYF
TGCAGTGGAAGACAGGGTACAAGCTCCTACGAGCAGTACTTC
>TRBJ1-5|TRBD1|many|TRBV20-1
CSANTGVNQPQHF
TGCAGTGCCAACACAGGGGTTAATCAGCCCCAGCATTTT